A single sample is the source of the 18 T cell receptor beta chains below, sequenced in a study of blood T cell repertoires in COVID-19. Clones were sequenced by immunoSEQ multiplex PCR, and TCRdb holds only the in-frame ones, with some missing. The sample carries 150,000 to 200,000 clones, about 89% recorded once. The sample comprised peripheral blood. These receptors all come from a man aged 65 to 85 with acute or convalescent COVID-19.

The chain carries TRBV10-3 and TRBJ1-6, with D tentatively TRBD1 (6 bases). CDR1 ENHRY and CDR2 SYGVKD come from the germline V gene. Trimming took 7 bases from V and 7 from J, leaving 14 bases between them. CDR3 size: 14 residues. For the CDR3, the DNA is TGTGCCATCAACCAGGACAGAGGAAATTCACCCCTCCACTTT. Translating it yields CAINQDRGNSPLHF.

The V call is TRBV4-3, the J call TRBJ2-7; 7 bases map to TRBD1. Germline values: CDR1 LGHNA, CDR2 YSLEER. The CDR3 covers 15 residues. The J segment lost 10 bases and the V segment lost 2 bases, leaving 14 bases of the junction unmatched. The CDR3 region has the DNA TGCGCCAGCAGCCAACTTACAGGGGTGAAATTCGAACAGTACTTC. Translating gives CASSQLTGVKFEQYF.

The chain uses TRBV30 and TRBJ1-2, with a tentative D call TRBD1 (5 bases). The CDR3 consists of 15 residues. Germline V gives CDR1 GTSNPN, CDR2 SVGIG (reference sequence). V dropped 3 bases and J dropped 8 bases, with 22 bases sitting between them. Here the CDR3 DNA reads TGTGCCTGGAGGGAGGGAACAGAAGTTACAGGCGGCTACACCTTC. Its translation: CAWREGTEVTGGYTF.

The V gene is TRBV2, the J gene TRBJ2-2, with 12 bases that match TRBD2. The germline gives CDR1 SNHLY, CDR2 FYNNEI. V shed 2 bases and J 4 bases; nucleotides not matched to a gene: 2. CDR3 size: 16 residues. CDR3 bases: TGTGCCAGCAGTGAACAGGGACTAGCGGGCACCGGGGAGCTGTTTTTT. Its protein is CASSEQGLAGTGELFF.

The CDR3 protein is CASSYSTGTGRTEAFF. CDR3 coding DNA: TGTGCCAGCAGTTACTCTACCGGGACAGGGCGGACTGAAGCTTTCTTT. This rearrangement joins TRBV6-6 to TRBJ1-1, with TRBD1 matching 9 bases. CDR1 and CDR2 from the germline V gene are MNHNY and SVGAGI (reference sequence). This CDR3 contains 16 residues. Trimming at V came to 0 bases and at J to 5 bases, leaving 7 bases not matched to a gene.

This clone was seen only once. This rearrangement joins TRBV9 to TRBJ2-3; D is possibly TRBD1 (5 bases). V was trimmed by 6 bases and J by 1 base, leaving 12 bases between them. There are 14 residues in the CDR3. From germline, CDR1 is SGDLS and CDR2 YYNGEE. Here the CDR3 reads CASTPLGRTDTQYF. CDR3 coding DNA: TGTGCCAGCACCCCGCTGGGGCGCACAGATACGCAGTATTTT.

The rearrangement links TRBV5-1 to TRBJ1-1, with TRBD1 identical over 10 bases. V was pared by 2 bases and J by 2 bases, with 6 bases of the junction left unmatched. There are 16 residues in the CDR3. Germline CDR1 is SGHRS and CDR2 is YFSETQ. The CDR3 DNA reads TGCGCCAGCAGCTTTCAGGGACAGGGGCTAAACACTGAAGCTTTCTTT. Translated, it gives CASSFQGQGLNTEAFF.

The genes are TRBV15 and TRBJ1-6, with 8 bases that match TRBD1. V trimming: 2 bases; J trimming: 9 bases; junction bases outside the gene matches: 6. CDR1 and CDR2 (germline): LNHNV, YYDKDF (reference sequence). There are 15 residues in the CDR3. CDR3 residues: CATSRQGAMVSPLHF. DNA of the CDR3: TGTGCCACCAGCAGACAGGGGGCAATGGTTTCACCCCTCCACTTT. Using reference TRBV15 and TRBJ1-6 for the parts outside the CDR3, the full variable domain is DAMVIQNPRYQVTQFGKPVTLSCSQTLNHNVMYWYQQKSSQAPKLLFHYYDKDFNNEADTPDNFQSRRPNTSFCFLDIRSPGLGDTAMYLCATSRQGAMVSPLHFGNGTRLTVT.

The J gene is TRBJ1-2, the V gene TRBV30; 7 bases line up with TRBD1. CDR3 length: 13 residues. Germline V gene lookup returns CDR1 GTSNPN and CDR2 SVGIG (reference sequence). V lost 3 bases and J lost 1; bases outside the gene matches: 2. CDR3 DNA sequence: TGTGCCTGGAGCGACAGGGTTAACTATGGCTACACCTTC. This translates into CAWSDRVNYGYTF.

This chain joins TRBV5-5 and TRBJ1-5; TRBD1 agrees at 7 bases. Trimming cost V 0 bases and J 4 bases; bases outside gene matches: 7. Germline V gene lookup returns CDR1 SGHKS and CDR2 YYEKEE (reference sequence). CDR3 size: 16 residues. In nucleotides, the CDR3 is TGTGCCAGCAGCTTGGCGCCAGGGGGGATTAATCAGCCCCAGCATTTT. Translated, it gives CASSLAPGGINQPQHF.

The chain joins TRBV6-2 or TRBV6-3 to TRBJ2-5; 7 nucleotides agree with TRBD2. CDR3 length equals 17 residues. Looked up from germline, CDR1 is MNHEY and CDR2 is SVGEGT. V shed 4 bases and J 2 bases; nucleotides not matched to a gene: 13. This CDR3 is CASSSPSLAVPQETQYF. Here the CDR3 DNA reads TGTGCCAGCAGTTCCCCCTCCCTAGCGGTACCACAAGAGACCCAGTACTTC.

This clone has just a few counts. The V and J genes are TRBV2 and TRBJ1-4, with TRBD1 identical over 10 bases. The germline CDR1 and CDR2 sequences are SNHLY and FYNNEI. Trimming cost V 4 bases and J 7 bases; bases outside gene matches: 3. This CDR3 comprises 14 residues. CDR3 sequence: CASSGQGAVEKLFF. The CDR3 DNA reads TGTGCCAGCAGTGGACAGGGGGCAGTTGAAAAACTGTTTTTT.

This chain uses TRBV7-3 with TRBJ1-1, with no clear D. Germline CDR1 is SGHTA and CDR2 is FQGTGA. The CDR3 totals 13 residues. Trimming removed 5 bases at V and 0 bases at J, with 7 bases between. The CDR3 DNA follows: TGTGCCAGCAGCAGCAGGATGAACACTGAAGCTTTCTTT. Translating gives CASSSRMNTEAFF.

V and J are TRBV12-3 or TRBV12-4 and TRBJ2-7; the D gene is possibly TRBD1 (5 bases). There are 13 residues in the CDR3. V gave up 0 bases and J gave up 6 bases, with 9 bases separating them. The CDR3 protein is CASSLAQGAEQYF. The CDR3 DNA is TGTGCCAGCAGTTTAGCGCAAGGGGCCGAGCAGTACTTC.

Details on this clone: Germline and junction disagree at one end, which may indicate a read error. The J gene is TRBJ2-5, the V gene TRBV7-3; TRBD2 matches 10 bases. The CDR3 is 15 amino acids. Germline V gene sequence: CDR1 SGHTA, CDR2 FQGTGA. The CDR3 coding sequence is TGTGCCAGCAGCTTAACTGGGCTAGCGGGAGACCAGCCCAACTTC. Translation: CASSLTGLAGDQPNF.

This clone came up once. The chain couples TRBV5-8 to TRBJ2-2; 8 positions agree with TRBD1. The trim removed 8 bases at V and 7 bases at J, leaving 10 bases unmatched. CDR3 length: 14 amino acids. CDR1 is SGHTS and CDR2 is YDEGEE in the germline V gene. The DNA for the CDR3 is TGTGCCAGTGTAACCAGGGGGCACGACGGGGAGCTGTTTTTT. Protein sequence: CASVTRGHDGELFF.

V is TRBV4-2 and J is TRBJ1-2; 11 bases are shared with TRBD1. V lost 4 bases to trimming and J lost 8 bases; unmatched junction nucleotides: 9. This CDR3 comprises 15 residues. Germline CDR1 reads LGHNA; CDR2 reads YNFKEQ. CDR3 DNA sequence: TGTGCCAGCAGCCTTTATCCGGGACAGGGGGACGGCTACACCTTC. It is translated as CASSLYPGQGDGYTF.

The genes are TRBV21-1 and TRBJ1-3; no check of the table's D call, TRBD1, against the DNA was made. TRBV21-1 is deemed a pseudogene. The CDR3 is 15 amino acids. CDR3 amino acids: CASRPQGAHGNTIYF. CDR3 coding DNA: TGTGCCAGCCGCCCGCAGGGGGCGCATGGAAACACCATATATTTT.